This T cell receptor beta chain derives from a study of shared clonotypes between healthy human individuals. Study in general: The composition of the donors was a couple of women and a few men aged 18 to 49. General study points: Generation probability values for non-shared clonotypes were lower than those for clonotypes shared by all four donors. Compared with memory subsets, naive subsets generally had larger estimated richness.

About this clone: No antigen is known for it.

The authors' processing: ImmunoSEQ gave junction-only sequences without quality scores, so filtering differed. The table came from immunoSEQ multiplex PCR; TCRdb's copy has only in-frame clones and leaves some out. V and J calls and clone size are copied from that table; D and trimming were computed from the DNA. This table holds about 670,000 clones, approximately 79% found once. This CDR3 region has 15 residues. Trimming took off 11 bases at V and 0 bases at J, with 19 bases between the two ends. The germline V gene has CDR1 MNHNS and CDR2 SASEGT. The V and J genes are TRBV6-1 and TRBJ1-2; tentatively, D is TRBD1 (6 bases). The sequencing input was memory CD4+ T cells sorted from blood. The subset is: CD45RA-negative fraction. This TCR came from a woman in her 30s in good health. Here the CDR3 reads CAAGGEQGSNYGYTF. The CDR3 coding sequence is TGTGCCGCAGGAGGGGAACAGGGTTCTAACTATGGCTACACCTTC.